This T cell receptor (beta chain) was identified in a study of T cells in women clearing cervical HPV infection (dated 2018 in TCRdb). Study-wide context: The cases were 25 or so women with histologically confirmed HPV16-related CIN3 or worse, and 2 of these cases were invasive cancers. The controls were over 20 women whose single incident HPV16 infection cleared within 12 months with no development of precancer or cancer. Blood from cases was collected at the visit where the lesion was first found, while blood from controls was collected once the infection could no longer be detected. Among cases, blood sampling occurred a median of 149 days after lesion detection, with an interquartile range of roughly 90 to 200 days. HLA typing was available for only a few women, so HLA type could not be excluded as a confounder. Nested within Costa Rica's Guanacaste HPV Natural History Study, an exploratory proof-of-principle case-control study compared TCR repertoires across cervical HPV16 outcomes. Cases and controls were matched on year of sample collection and on age within five years. Cases had a median age of almost 35 years compared with 37 to 40 for controls, and baseline characteristics showed no significant differences between the groups. In the parent cohort, 10,049 women aged 18 or older were enrolled in Guanacaste, Costa Rica, during about 1993 to 1994 and were followed for seven years. Quality controls consisted of five blinded duplicates per group, for a total of roughly 60 samples made up of 50 participants and roughly ten replicates.

Every participant had a single incident cervical HPV16 infection, and prevalent HPV16 infections were excluded. Cervical HPV DNA was detected by MY09/MY11 PCR and genotyped by dot-blot hybridization. Fifteen mL of heparinized blood were centrifuged, and the buffy coat was split into aliquots, frozen at -30 degrees C, and then kept at -80 degrees C. Genomic DNA was extracted from buffy coat specimens using QIAGEN kits. The paper as a whole reports these results and caveats: Whether associations preceded infection or resulted from infection could not be shown with the cross-sectional design, and effector/memory subsets and HPV-specific T cells were not isolated. Lower TRBV6-7 relative abundance was observed in cases than in controls (approximately 0.1% versus 0.17%; Bonferroni P = 0.0008). Because T-cell numbers per sample were unknown, differences in richness could reflect varying T-cell content rather than repertoire biology. Across sequencing depths, CIN3+ cases showed significantly higher TCR repertoire richness than controls, but evenness did not differ between the groups. Cases were distinguished from controls with an estimated AUC of approximately 0.8 by random forest classifiers combining richness and V gene abundances.

No count is recorded, though its frequency marks this clone as medium-sized (0.01 to 0.1%). Its antigen is not yet known. The sequence runs out 3 residues before the end of the CDR3; the remainder is reconstructed from the germline J gene. From cysteine to phenylalanine, the CDR3 is 13 amino acids long. Sequencing covers 30 bases of the CDR3, shown here with the frame starting at base 1. V is cut by 10 bases and J by 2 bases, and the space between the germline ends is 13 bases. The germline V gene sets CDR1 to SNHLY and CDR2 to FYNNEI. Using the immunoSEQ assay, multiplex PCR amplified TCR beta CDR3 regions from an average of around 1,300 ng of genomic DNA per sample. Primer bias was corrected in the assay by using a complete synthetic TCR repertoire to establish an amplification baseline. The amplicons were sequenced on the Illumina platform. The paper's data handling went like this. Error correction of the sequences involved clustering with frequency ratios plus a modified nearest-neighbor algorithm, after which the sequences were analyzed in the immunoSEQ Analyzer using IMGT gene definitions. At each rarefaction depth, TCR richness and evenness were averaged across 20 rarefaction repeats, and samples with fewer sequences than that depth were excluded. Wilcoxon rank sum tests with FDR correction were used to compare relative abundances of V, D and J genes between the groups. For the blinded duplicates, the intraclass correlation was over 95% for TCR richness and averaged about 76% across roughly 69 gene segments. TCRdb stores this immuneACCESS table with in-frame sequences only. Part of the clones is absent; in the studies checked, under half of the shortfall reflects unresolved V genes, and no reason is known for the rest. V and J calls and clone size are as listed in that table; D and trimming were resolved from the DNA. The table of this sample itemizes around 19,000 clones. 16% of the sample is held by the ten biggest clonotypes.

The TCR was taken from a woman between 18 and 75 years old with a cervical HPV16 infection that either progressed to CIN3+ or cleared (not recorded which). Sequencing was carried out using blood buffy coat. This chain joins TRBV2 to TRBJ2-3; confidence is insufficient to name the D gene. CDR3 DNA (partial): TGTGCCACCAACCCCCCCTACACAGATACG. It translates as CATNPPYTDT. The entire CDR3 protein reads CATNPPYTDTQYF.